This T cell receptor (beta chain) was retrieved from a study of blood T cell repertoires in COVID-19 (dated by TCRdb to the early 2020s). Notes on the research overall: Collaborator samples came from the United States, Italy and Spain and covered acute and convalescent phases of COVID-19. The material from the prospective study consisted of cDNA or gDNA derived from T cells, B-cell-depleted T cells, or PBMCs. The dataset comprised deeply sampled blood TCRbeta repertoires from subjects exposed to, actively infected with, or recovered from COVID-19. The repertoires were released in a freely available public database intended as a resource for research on the immune response to SARS-CoV-2. Samples were obtained from the ongoing ImmuneRACE study (first 160 participants) and from over a thousand subjects provided by 6 global collaborators. Nearly every sample came with metadata listing a de-identified subject ID, COVID-19 status, age in years and sex. Where available, HLA class I and class II types were taken from metadata supplied by the sample provider and were not determined by assay-based typing. Beyond this particular receptor, the publication reports: The amount of clinical and demographic metadata varied by source and participant and was provided uncurated.

Notes on this clone: Its specific antigen is unknown. No much larger clone is present one base from it, and per-base qualities are unavailable.

In the prospective study, participants were roughly 18 to 100 years old, resided in under 30 geographic areas of the United States, and were enrolled through a virtual design. In the prospective study, participants were assigned to cohorts based on the clinical history participants reported in a screening survey and a study questionnaire. Exposed participants had been in contact, within 2 weeks of entering the study, with a person who had a PCR-confirmed or clinician-diagnosed case of COVID-19. In the prospective study, whole blood, serum and a nasopharyngeal or oropharyngeal swab were collected from each participant by mobile phlebotomists. Participants in the prospective study had the option to provide additional blood draws and questionnaires over a roughly two-month period. Blood samples from the prospective study were shipped frozen or at room temperature prior to DNA extraction. From the germline V gene (reference sequence), CDR1 is LNHDA and CDR2 is SQIVND. From V the trimming removes 6 bases and from J it removes 2 bases, while the gene matches leave 6 bases of the junction unaccounted for. The CDR3 holds 15 amino acids from the cysteine to the phenylalanine. Solely the CDR3 DNA is kept, with 45 bases framed from the first base.

The immunoSEQ Assay, a bias-controlled multiplex PCR, was used to amplify TCRbeta CDR3 regions from genomic DNA. Regarding the original processing steps: Nucleated cell counts per sample were estimated from amplification of reference gene primers within the assay. To quantify the absolute abundance of each unique TCRbeta CDR3 rearrangement, sequence reads were collapsed and filtered. Productive Simpson clonality was computed per sample as the square root of Simpson's diversity index over productive rearrangements. The source is immuneACCESS, and TCRdb retained only in-frame sequences with V and J called. Part of the clones is not carried over; for the studies checked, unresolved V genes explain less than half of this, and the remainder is unexplained. The DNA was the basis for D and trimming; V, J and clone size are from that table. This sample lists 300,000 to 400,000 clones; approximately 81% were detected once. Around 1.9% of the sample is taken by the ten largest.

Material for sequencing was PBMCs or T cells enriched from blood (not recorded which). The chain links TRBV19 with TRBJ2-1; 8 middle bases align to TRBD2. This receptor was taken from a woman aged 30 to 39 who had been exposed to COVID-19. The DNA reads as follows: TGTGCCAGTAGGTCCGGGGGGGGGACCTACAATGAGCAGTTCTTC. Translation gives CASRSGGGTYNEQFF.